These 12 T cell receptor gamma chains originate from one sample sequenced in a study of gamma-delta chains in newborns, infants, children. TCRdb redid the clone calls on the reads with CATT. The table has roughly 1,500 gamma-chain clones, more than 10% seen once; the top ten hold under 50%. The specimen was blood. The receptors derive from a child who was a newborn, infant or young child, either healthy, febrile or measles-vaccinated (not recorded which).

This clone was observed a few times. With a much larger clone just one base away, this may be a read error. This specimen includes other DNA sequences encoding the same CDR3. The chain carries TRGV9 and TRGJP. The germline V gene encodes CDR1 GITISATS and CDR2 ISYDGTV (reference sequence). Unmatched junction bases numbered 6, after V lost 0 bases and J lost 7 bases. The CDR3 totals 17 residues. CDR3 nucleotide sequence: TGTGCCTTGTGGGAGGTGCTACCCGAGTTGGGCAAAAAAATCAAGGTATTT. Translation: CALWEVLPELGKKIKVF.

Of note for this clone: At one end, the junction sequence differs from germline, possibly due to a read error. This sequence joins TRGV9 and TRGJP. In germline, CDR1 is GITISATS, CDR2 ISYDGTV (reference sequence). CDR3 size: 17 residues. This CDR3 reads CALWEVLSELGKKIEVF. The CDR3 region has the DNA TGTGCCTTGTGGGAGGTGTTATCAGAGTTGGGCAAAAAAATCGAGGTATTT.

With regard to this clone: A much bigger clone sits one base away, suggesting this may be a read error. This sample includes further DNA sequences coding for the same CDR3. The chain combines TRGV9 with TRGJP. The junction had 6 bases not matched to a gene; V was cut back by 1 base and J by 6 bases. This CDR3 spans 17 amino acids. Germline V gives CDR1 GITISATS, CDR2 ISYDGTV (reference sequence). The CDR3 reads CALWEVQVELGKKIKVF. Written as DNA, the CDR3 is TGTGCCTTGTGGGAGGTTCAAGTAGAGTTGGGCAAAAAAATCAAGGTATTT.

V gene TRGV9 combines with J gene TRGJ1 or TRGJ2. CDR3 length: 12 amino acids. Germline lookup yields CDR1 GITISATS and CDR2 ISYDGTV (reference sequence). V lost 0 bases to trimming and J lost 5 bases; unmatched junction nucleotides: 1. The CDR3 is CALWEVNYKKLF. Here the CDR3 DNA reads TGTGCCTTGTGGGAGGTGAATTATAAGAAACTCTTT.

The table lists this clone with a few counts. The junction does not match germline at one end; this may be a read error. The rearrangement uses TRGV9 and TRGJP. CDR3 length: 16 residues. CDR1 GITISATS and CDR2 ISYDGTV come from the germline V gene (reference sequence). The CDR3 is CALWEIKELGKIIKVF. CDR3 DNA sequence: TGTGCCTTGTGGGAGATTAAAGAGTTGGGCAAAATAATCAAGGTATTT.

By its share, this clone is medium-sized (0.01 to 0.1%). The rearrangement uses TRGV4 and TRGJ1 or TRGJ2. CDR1 EGSTGY and CDR2 YDSYTSSV come from the germline V gene. J lost 7 bases, V lost 1 base, and 1 base had no gene match. The CDR3 runs to 11 residues. The CDR3 region has the DNA TGTGCCACCTGGGATGGCTATAAGAAACTCTTT. This translates into CATWDGYKKLF.

This clone qualifies as medium-sized. A read error is likely here: a far larger clone is one base away. The same CDR3 is also encoded by other DNA sequences in this sample. The CDR3 loop reads CALWGQELGKKIKVF. Written as DNA, the CDR3 is TGTGCCTTGTGGGGGCAAGAGTTGGGCAAAAAAATCAAGGTATTT. The gene calls are TRGV9 and TRGJP. Trimming cost V 5 bases and J 2 bases; bases outside gene matches: 0. The germline gives CDR1 GITISATS, CDR2 ISYDGTV (reference sequence). CDR3 size: 15 residues.

In its sample, this clone ranks as medium-sized. Other DNA sequences within the sample encode an identical CDR3. The V gene is TRGV9, the J gene TRGJP. V dropped 0 bases and J dropped 5; count of bases not matched to a gene: 4. The germline V gene has CDR1 GITISATS and CDR2 ISYDGTV (reference sequence). This CDR3 spans 17 amino acids. CDR3 protein: CALWEVHEELGKKIKVF. CDR3 coding DNA: TGTGCCTTGTGGGAGGTGCACGAAGAGTTGGGCAAAAAAATCAAGGTATTT.

By its share, this clone is large. The same CDR3 is also encoded by other DNA sequences in this sample. The J gene is TRGJP, the V gene TRGV9. V lost 0 bases and J lost 6; bases outside the gene matches: 2. Germline CDR1 and CDR2: GITISATS and ISYDGTV (reference sequence). The CDR3 contains 16 residues. The CDR3 reads CALWEVGELGKKIKVF. The DNA of the CDR3 is TGTGCCTTGTGGGAGGTGGGAGAGTTGGGCAAAAAAATCAAGGTATTT.

By share, this clone counts as medium-sized. Other nucleotide sequences in the sample specify the same CDR3. The chain uses TRGV9 and TRGJP. The CDR3 covers 17 residues. CDR1 is GITISATS, CDR2 ISYDGTV, per germline (reference sequence). V shed 0 bases and J 4 bases; nucleotides not matched to a gene: 3. In DNA, the CDR3 is TGTGCCTTGTGGGAGGTGTCTCAAGAGTTGGGCAAAAAAATCAAGGTATTT. It yields the protein CALWEVSQELGKKIKVF.

Relative to its sample, this clone is medium-sized. A far larger clone is just one base off, so this is likely a read error. At the DNA level, this CDR3 is encoded by other sequences in the same sample as well. V usage is TRGV9 and J usage is TRGJP. This CDR3 has 15 amino acids. Trimming at V came to 3 bases and at J to 6 bases, leaving 2 bases not matched to a gene. CDR1 and CDR2 (germline): GITISATS, ISYDGTV (reference sequence). The CDR3 coding sequence is TGTGCCTTGTGGGAGCGAGAGTTGGGCAAAAAAATCAAGGTATTT. Its protein is CALWERELGKKIKVF.

Within the sample, this clone is medium-sized. This sample also contains other DNA sequences that code for the same CDR3. The V call is TRGV9, the J call TRGJP. Germline V gene data show CDR1 as GITISATS and CDR2 as ISYDGTV (reference sequence). Losses at the gene ends were 1 base for V and 5 bases for J; bases not matched to a gene: 2. The CDR3 length is 16 residues. CDR3 nucleotides: TGTGCCTTGTGGGAGGTCGAAGAGTTGGGCAAAAAAATCAAGGTATTT. Residues: CALWEVEELGKKIKVF.